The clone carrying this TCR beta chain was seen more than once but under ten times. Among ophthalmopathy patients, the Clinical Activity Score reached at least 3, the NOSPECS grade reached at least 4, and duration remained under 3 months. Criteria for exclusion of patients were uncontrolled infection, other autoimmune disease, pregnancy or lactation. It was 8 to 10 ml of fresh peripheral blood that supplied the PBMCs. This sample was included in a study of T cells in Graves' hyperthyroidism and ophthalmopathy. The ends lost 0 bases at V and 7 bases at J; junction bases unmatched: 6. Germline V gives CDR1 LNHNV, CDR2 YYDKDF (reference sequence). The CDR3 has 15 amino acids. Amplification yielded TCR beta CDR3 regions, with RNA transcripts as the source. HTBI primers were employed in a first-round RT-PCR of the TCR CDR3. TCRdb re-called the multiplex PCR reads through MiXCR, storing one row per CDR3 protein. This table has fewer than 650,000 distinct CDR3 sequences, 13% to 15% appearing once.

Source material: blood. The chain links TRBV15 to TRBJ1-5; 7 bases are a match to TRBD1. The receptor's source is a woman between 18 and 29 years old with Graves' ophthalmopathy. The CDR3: CATSRDRGVQQPQHF. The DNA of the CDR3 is TGTGCCACCAGCAGAGACAGGGGGGTTCAACAGCCCCAGCATTTT.